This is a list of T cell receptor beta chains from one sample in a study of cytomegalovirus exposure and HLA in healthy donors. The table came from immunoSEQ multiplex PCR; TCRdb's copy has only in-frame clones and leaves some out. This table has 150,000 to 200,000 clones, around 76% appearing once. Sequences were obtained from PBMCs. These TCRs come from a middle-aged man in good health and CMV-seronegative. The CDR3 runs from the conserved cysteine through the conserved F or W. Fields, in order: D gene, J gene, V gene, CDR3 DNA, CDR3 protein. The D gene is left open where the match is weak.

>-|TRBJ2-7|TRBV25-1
TGTGCCAGCAGGAGTGACGGAGACTACGAGCAGTACTTC
CASRSDGDYEQYF
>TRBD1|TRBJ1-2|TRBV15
TGTGCCACCAGGGGGGGACAGAACTATGGCTACACCTTC
CATRGGQNYGYTF
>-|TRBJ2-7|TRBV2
TGTGCCAGCAACAGGCTCCCCCTCTACGAGCAGTACTTC
CASNRLPLYEQYF
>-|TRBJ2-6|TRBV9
TGTGCCAGCAGCGTAGGCCAGGGCTTGCGAACTGGGGCCAACGTCCTGACTTTC
CASSVGQGLRTGANVLTF
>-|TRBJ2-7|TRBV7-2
TGTGCCAGCAGGACGACACGAGACAACTACGAGCAGTACTTC
CASRTTRDNYEQYF
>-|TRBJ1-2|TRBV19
TGTGCCAGTAGTCCCGGTACCCCTTATGGCTACACCTTC
CASSPGTPYGYTF
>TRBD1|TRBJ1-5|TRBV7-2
TGTGCCAGCAGCGCGTTCGGACAGGGAGGGGGTCAGCCCCAGCATTTT
CASSAFGQGGGQPQHF
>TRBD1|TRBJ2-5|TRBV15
TGTGCCACCAGCAGAGATGGCCTCAAAAGGACAGGGACTCAAGAGACCCAGTACTTC
CATSRDGLKRTGTQETQYF
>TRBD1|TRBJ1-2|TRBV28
TGTGCCAGCAGGTACACAGGGGGCCTTTATGGCTACACCTTC
CASRYTGGLYGYTF
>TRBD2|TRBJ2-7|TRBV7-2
TGTGCCAGCAGCTTAGCGCTTCCGGGAGGAATGGCCGAGCAGTACTTC
CASSLALPGGMAEQYF